This T cell receptor beta chain is from a study of CD8+CD57+ T cells in acquired aplastic anemia. The ends lost 1 base at V and 5 bases at J; junction bases unmatched: 7. CDR3 length: 15 amino acids. Looked up from germline, CDR1 is SGHVS and CDR2 is FNYEAQ. Genomic DNA templated the TCR beta VDJ and CDR3 profiling. TCRdb analysed the reads with MiXCR anew, one entry per CDR3 protein. The data show about 250,000 distinct CDR3 sequences, around 46% seen once. The patients chosen for sequencing had shown expansion of CD8+CD57+ cells (detected by flow cytometry). The sample taken for sequencing was sorted CD4+, CD8+, or CD8+CD57+ T cells (not recorded which) from PBMCs. This chain links TRBV7-6 with TRBJ2-7; TRBD1 matches 8 bases. This receptor was taken from a human donor with aplastic anemia. For the CDR3, the DNA is TGTGCCAGCAGCTTAGAAGAAAGACAGGGGAACGAGCAGTACTTC. This gives the protein CASSLEERQGNEQYF.